Below are 20 T cell receptor beta chains sequenced from a single sample in a study of blood T cell repertoires in COVID-19. The data were produced by immunoSEQ multiplex PCR, yet TCRdb's version contains in-frame clones alone and is incomplete. The sample lists under 30,000 clones, about 91% seen once, with 2.4% in the top ten. The source material was peripheral blood. Receptor source: a man aged 45-65 years with active COVID-19.

This clone was seen only once. The rearrangement links TRBV30 to TRBJ2-5; D is possibly TRBD2 (5 bases). This CDR3 is built from 15 residues. In germline, CDR1 is GTSNPN, CDR2 SVGIG (reference sequence). Trimming shortened V by 3 bases and J by 0 bases, and 14 bases separated the two germline ends. The CDR3 DNA sequence: TGTGCCTGGAGCCCACTGACGCGGGACCAAGAGACCCAGTACTTC. It specifies CAWSPLTRDQETQYF.

V usage is TRBV10-2 and J usage is TRBJ2-2; TRBD2 is a possible D gene (6 bases). The germline V gene encodes CDR1 WSHSY and CDR2 SAAADI. Trimming took off 8 bases at V and 0 bases at J, with 7 bases between the two ends. This CDR3 spans 13 amino acids. CDR3: CASGEANTGELFF. The CDR3 coding sequence is TGCGCCAGCGGGGAGGCGAACACCGGGGAGCTGTTTTTT.

This chain links TRBV5-1 with TRBJ2-3, with 13 positions matching TRBD2. This CDR3 has 15 amino acids. Germline values: CDR1 SGHRS, CDR2 YFSETQ. The J segment lost 6 bases and the V segment lost 4 bases, leaving 5 bases of the junction unmatched. CDR3 sequence reads: CASSRTSGSVDTQYF. The CDR3 coding sequence is TGCGCCAGCAGCAGGACTAGCGGGAGTGTGGATACGCAGTATTTT.

This chain links TRBV18 with TRBJ1-1, with 7 bases lining up with TRBD1. Germline V gives CDR1 KGHSH, CDR2 LQKENI. V lost 3 bases to trimming and J lost 1 base; unmatched junction nucleotides: 2. This CDR3 has 14 residues. CDR3 loop: CASSPGTENTEAFF. CDR3 nucleotides: TGTGCCAGCTCACCGGGGACAGAGAACACTGAAGCTTTCTTT.

CDR3 sequence reads: CASSDPSGGPSTDTQYF. Written as DNA, the CDR3 is TGCGCCAGCAGCGATCCTAGCGGGGGGCCTAGCACAGATACGCAGTATTTT. V usage is TRBV5-1 and J usage is TRBJ2-3; TRBD2 matches at 11 bases. The germline V gene has CDR1 SGHRS and CDR2 YFSETQ. This CDR3 has 17 residues. After removal of 4 bases from V and 0 bases from J, the junction contained 7 bases not matched to a gene.

The CDR3 spells CASSLGYQRGLEPYEQYF. As DNA, the CDR3 is TGCGCCAGCAGCTTAGGGTACCAAAGGGGACTAGAACCTTACGAGCAGTACTTC. The rearrangement links TRBV5-1 to TRBJ2-7, with TRBD2 matching 8 bases. The V gene's germline CDR1 is SGHRS and CDR2 YFSETQ. The CDR3 contains 18 residues. The trim removed 2 bases at V and 4 bases at J, leaving 17 bases unmatched.

The DNA for the CDR3 is TGTGCCAGCAGTTACTCGGACGCGGGACAGCCCCAGCATTTT. This encodes CASSYSDAGQPQHF. J is TRBJ1-5 and V is TRBV6-5; no reliable D call. V dropped 0 bases and J dropped 7 bases, with 10 bases sitting between them. Germline V gene sequence: CDR1 MNHEY, CDR2 SVGAGI. The CDR3 is made up of 14 amino acids.

The chain has TRBV28 and TRBJ2-1; 10 nucleotides align to TRBD2. J was trimmed by 14 bases and V by 4 bases; bases with no gene match: 5. This CDR3 comprises 12 residues. Germline V gives CDR1 MDHEN, CDR2 SYDVKM. The CDR3 DNA reads TGTGCCAGCAGTTACGGACTAGCGGATGAGTTCTTC. It is translated as CASSYGLADEFF. The variable domain in full, completed from reference TRBV28 and TRBJ2-1, reads DVKVTQSSRYLVKRTGEKVFLECVQDMDHENMFWYRQDPGLGLRLIYFSYDVKMKEKGDIPEGYSVSREKKERFSLILESASTNQTSMYLCASSYGLADEFFGPGTRLTVL.

This clone was counted between two and nine times. The chain has TRBV5-1 and TRBJ1-1; no clear D gene. The germline V gene has CDR1 SGHRS and CDR2 YFSETQ. V dropped 4 bases and J dropped 0 bases, with 7 bases sitting between them. This CDR3 comprises 13 residues. CDR3: CASSRELNTEAFF. The CDR3 DNA reads TGCGCCAGCAGCCGAGAGCTGAACACTGAAGCTTTCTTT.

This chain links TRBV4-1 with TRBJ2-5, with TRBD2 matching 13 bases. The CDR3 runs 16 residues. Germline trimming cut 2 bases from V and 2 bases from J; bases unmatched to any gene: 2. Germline V gives CDR1 MGHRA, CDR2 YSYEKL. In DNA, the CDR3 is TGCGCCAGCAGCCAAACTAGCGGGGGGGCACAAGAGACCCAGTACTTC. Encoded protein: CASSQTSGGAQETQYF.

The chain couples TRBV2 to TRBJ1-5; D is unresolved. The CDR3 extends over 12 amino acids. Per germline, CDR1 SNHLY and CDR2 FYNNEI. The germline V and J ends were trimmed by 6 bases and 4 bases, with 7 bases remaining between them. The DNA for the CDR3 is TGTGCCAGCAGGGCAGGAAATCAGCCCCAGCATTTT. Its protein is CASRAGNQPQHF.

V is TRBV6-5 and J is TRBJ1-2; D not certain. The V gene lost 4 bases and the J gene lost 8 bases, with 17 bases spanning the gap. The CDR3 covers 14 residues. The V gene's germline CDR1 is MNHEY and CDR2 SVGAGI. CDR3 sequence reads: CASSSPGLFWGYTF. In nucleotides, the CDR3 is TGTGCCAGCAGTTCCCCTGGACTCTTCTGGGGCTACACCTTC.

V gene TRBV18 combines with J gene TRBJ1-6; perhaps TRBD1 as D (6 bases). Germline V CDR1 and CDR2: KGHSH, LQKENI. The CDR3 is made up of 16 amino acids. V was cut by 3 bases and J by 9 bases, with 18 bases left in between. In DNA form, the CDR3 reads TGTGCCAGCTCACCCTTCCCAGGGGTAGTCAGTTCACCCCTCCACTTT. Residues: CASSPFPGVVSSPLHF.

The chain couples TRBV28 to TRBJ2-1, with D possibly matching TRBD2 (5 bases). The CDR3 covers 13 residues. The V and J ends lost 8 bases and 3 bases respectively, with 11 bases between them. Per germline, CDR1 MDHEN and CDR2 SYDVKM. DNA for the CDR3: TGTGCCAGCTTTAGCGCGGACTACAATGAGCAGTTCTTC. Translation gives CASFSADYNEQFF.

V gene TRBV7-3 combines with J gene TRBJ1-2; no clear D gene. The length of the CDR3 is 12 residues. V lost 2 bases and J 5 bases, leaving 6 bases between the germline ends. The germline V gene encodes CDR1 SGHTA and CDR2 FQGTGA. The CDR3 coding sequence is TGTGCCAGCAGCTTAGGGCTGTATGGCTACACCTTC. Translating gives CASSLGLYGYTF.

The V call is TRBV5-1, the J call TRBJ1-2; TRBD1 aligns across 10 bases. CDR1 and CDR2 (germline): SGHRS, YFSETQ. Germline trimming cut 4 bases from V and 5 bases from J; bases unmatched to any gene: 8. The length of the CDR3 is 15 residues. The CDR3 nucleotides are TGCGCCAGCAGCCTAGTGACAGGGGGCCCATATGGCTACACCTTC. It codes for CASSLVTGGPYGYTF.

The chain employs TRBV5-1 and TRBJ1-1; 7 bases line up with TRBD1. Germline loops: CDR1 SGHRS, CDR2 YFSETQ. The V gene end was trimmed by 4 bases and the J gene end by 3 bases; junction bases not matched to a gene: 6. The CDR3 is 14 amino acids. CDR3 in amino acids: CASSVYTGDTEAFF. The DNA for the CDR3 is TGCGCCAGCAGCGTGTACACAGGGGACACTGAAGCTTTCTTT.

The chain carries TRBV11-3 and TRBJ2-3, with 14 bases fitting TRBD2. The V gene's germline CDR1 is SGHNT and CDR2 YENEEA. This CDR3 is built from 18 residues. J lost 0 bases, V lost 5 bases, and 7 bases had no gene match. The CDR3 protein is CASSEGLAGVHSTDTQYF. The CDR3 DNA sequence: TGTGCCAGCAGCGAGGGACTAGCGGGGGTCCACAGCACAGATACGCAGTATTTT.

V and J are TRBV4-1 and TRBJ2-1; 7 positions match TRBD2. Trimming at V came to 0 bases and at J to 2 bases, leaving 7 bases not matched to a gene. CDR1 MGHRA and CDR2 YSYEKL come from the germline V gene. The CDR3 consists of 17 residues. Here the CDR3 reads CASSQDQGSGPYNEQFF. The CDR3 nucleotides are TGCGCCAGCAGCCAAGATCAGGGTAGCGGGCCCTACAATGAGCAGTTCTTC.

The chain employs TRBV11-2 and TRBJ2-2; D remains ambiguous. The CDR3 loop spans 15 amino acids. Trimming pared 5 bases from V and 2 bases from J, leaving 12 bases between. Per the germline V gene, CDR1 is SGHAT and CDR2 is FQNNGV. Here the CDR3 DNA reads TGTGCCAGCAGCCCTGTTAGTCCAAACACCGGGGAGCTGTTTTTT. It translates to CASSPVSPNTGELFF.